This T cell receptor beta chain was sequenced for a study of radiotherapy plus CTLA-4 blockade in lung cancer. Study-level information: Patients showed objective responses in 15% to 20% of cases, and disease control was achieved by over 25%. Overall study findings and caveats: Early blood T cell clone changes and increased post-radiation serum interferon-beta were reportedly the strongest response predictors. Subsequent to radiotherapy plus ipilimumab, tumor-derived TCR clones underwent expansion in blood.

Focal radiation plus CTLA-4 blockade with ipilimumab was given to patients with chemo-refractory metastatic non-small-cell lung cancer. In the case of this clone: The antigen is not known.

Data came from immunoSEQ multiplex PCR; TCRdb stores just in-frame clones and leaves some out. The table records about 93,000 clones, around nine tenths of them present only once. The V gene's germline CDR1 is LNHNV and CDR2 YYDKDF (reference sequence). The length of the CDR3 is 14 residues. V gave up 3 bases and J gave up 6 bases, with 13 bases separating them. This TCR came from a human donor with non-small cell lung cancer that progressed on radiotherapy plus ipilimumab. The sequenced sample was peripheral blood, obtained from a patient treated with radiotherapy plus ipilimumab. This chain connects TRBV15 to TRBJ2-3, with D uncertain. The CDR3 nucleotides are TGTGCCACCAGCAGGCCACAGAAGGCGGATACGCAGTATTTT. Amino acid sequence: CATSRPQKADTQYF.